The rows below give T cell receptor beta chains drawn from one sample of a study of OX40 agonist ivuxolimab in advanced cancers. Using immunoSEQ multiplex PCR, the repertoire was profiled, and TCRdb retains in-frame clones only, with some absent. Here the sample spans under 65,000 clones, approximately 92% being singletons. Here the sequenced sample was CD4+ or CD8+ T cells sorted from blood, taken in a trial of the OX40 agonist ivuxolimab. The origin of the receptors is an adult with an advanced solid tumor such as melanoma, head and neck, liver or kidney cancer. Both conserved end residues are part of each CDR3. The size entry is marked missing in some rows and otherwise reads once, few, many or a size class.

CDR3aa: CASSGGQIYYEQYF; v_gene: TRBV5-1; abundance: -; len: 14
CDR3aa: CASSWDSSRPQHF; v_gene: TRBV28; abundance: -; len: 13
CDR3aa: CAWSKGTGNTIYF; v_gene: TRBV30; abundance: once; len: 13
CDR3aa: CASSQERDSEEDTQYF; v_gene: TRBV4-1; abundance: -; len: 16
CDR3aa: CASSRHYTGELFF; v_gene: TRBV11-3; abundance: -; len: 13
CDR3aa: CASSSGLAGGVETQYF; v_gene: TRBV9; abundance: -; len: 16
CDR3aa: CASIQSTGLSNQPQHF; v_gene: TRBV6-6; abundance: -; len: 16
CDR3aa: CASSLDRRDSYGYTF; v_gene: TRBV7-2; abundance: -; len: 15
CDR3aa: CSVTGLAGVNEQYF; v_gene: TRBV29-1; abundance: -; len: 14
CDR3aa: CASSSGTSYSDTQYF; v_gene: TRBV5-4; abundance: -; len: 15
CDR3aa: CASSNGRVDNEQFF; v_gene: TRBV19; abundance: -; len: 14
CDR3aa: CATRLGRHRNTEAFF; v_gene: TRBV19; abundance: once; len: 15
CDR3aa: CASRIGGVQETQYF; v_gene: TRBV28; abundance: -; len: 14
CDR3aa: CASSLDPVDYEQYF; v_gene: TRBV7-8; abundance: -; len: 14
CDR3aa: CASSLAVTAPDTQYF; v_gene: TRBV7-9; abundance: -; len: 15
CDR3aa: CASSSQQGAAEAFF; v_gene: TRBV11-2; abundance: -; len: 14
CDR3aa: CASSQVLLAGGSGELFF; v_gene: TRBV4-3; abundance: -; len: 17
CDR3aa: CASSSVGTPEYGYTF; v_gene: TRBV7-9; abundance: -; len: 15
CDR3aa: CASSASSDGTQYF; v_gene: TRBV7-6; abundance: -; len: 13
CDR3aa: CASSLSTGDYGYTF; v_gene: TRBV28; abundance: -; len: 14
CDR3aa: CASSLFGSLNTEAFF; v_gene: TRBV7-9; abundance: -; len: 15
CDR3aa: CASSRDRDNEKLFF; v_gene: TRBV4-2; abundance: -; len: 14
CDR3aa: CASRPGASQLYEQYF; v_gene: TRBV19; abundance: -; len: 15
CDR3aa: CSALTNNEQFF; v_gene: TRBV20-1; abundance: -; len: 11
CDR3aa: CASSLEGPVGLFF; v_gene: TRBV7-8; abundance: -; len: 13
CDR3aa: CASSYRQGNTEAFF; v_gene: TRBV6-5; abundance: -; len: 14
CDR3aa: CASSRTGTYEQYF; v_gene: TRBV2; abundance: -; len: 13
CDR3aa: CASRPETYEQYF; v_gene: TRBV7-2; abundance: -; len: 12
CDR3aa: CASSLQGGFRAFF; v_gene: TRBV5-1; abundance: -; len: 13
CDR3aa: CASSEGTYGELFF; v_gene: TRBV6-5; abundance: once; len: 13
CDR3aa: CASRAGGGLNQETQYF; v_gene: TRBV4-1; abundance: -; len: 16
CDR3aa: CASSLDGANYGYTF; v_gene: TRBV5-4; abundance: -; len: 14
CDR3aa: CASSSSGLAGVWETQYF; v_gene: TRBV28; abundance: -; len: 17
CDR3aa: CASSFGLAGAEQYF; v_gene: TRBV7-2; abundance: -; len: 14
CDR3aa: CASSLAVRGLYEQYF; v_gene: TRBV5-1; abundance: -; len: 15
CDR3aa: CASSQAHWTTNEKLFF; v_gene: TRBV4-1; abundance: -; len: 16
CDR3aa: CAISDIGDGDYEQYF; v_gene: TRBV10-3; abundance: -; len: 15
CDR3aa: CASSFSSGNTIYF; v_gene: TRBV6-5; abundance: -; len: 13
CDR3aa: CASSRWGGITGEEGEQFF; v_gene: TRBV28; abundance: -; len: 18
CDR3aa: CASSVGPNNEQFF; v_gene: TRBV9; abundance: once; len: 13
CDR3aa: CASSLAETQYF; v_gene: TRBV13; abundance: once; len: 11
CDR3aa: CASSLGKGAGNTIYF; v_gene: TRBV7-9; abundance: -; len: 15
CDR3aa: CASRSLAQLISTDTQYF; v_gene: TRBV10-1; abundance: -; len: 17
CDR3aa: CASSEAREETQYF; v_gene: TRBV2; abundance: -; len: 13
CDR3aa: CASSNMAGGNEQFF; v_gene: TRBV6-5; abundance: -; len: 14
CDR3aa: CASSSGQGARGYTF; v_gene: TRBV28; abundance: -; len: 14
CDR3aa: CASSRRIELNEAFF; v_gene: TRBV6-5; abundance: -; len: 14
CDR3aa: CASSNQSIAQSRANVLTF; v_gene: TRBV10-1; abundance: once; len: 18
CDR3aa: CASSLQVLNTEAFF; v_gene: TRBV7-8; abundance: -; len: 14
CDR3aa: CASSVQGLTETQYF; v_gene: TRBV9; abundance: -; len: 14
CDR3aa: CASSLWLAGVSEQYF; v_gene: TRBV7-2; abundance: few; len: 15
CDR3aa: CASRRGTDNQPQHF; v_gene: TRBV28; abundance: -; len: 14
CDR3aa: CASSYGSSTDTQYF; v_gene: TRBV6-5; abundance: few; len: 14
CDR3aa: CASSYDRSLTGELFF; v_gene: TRBV6-5; abundance: -; len: 15